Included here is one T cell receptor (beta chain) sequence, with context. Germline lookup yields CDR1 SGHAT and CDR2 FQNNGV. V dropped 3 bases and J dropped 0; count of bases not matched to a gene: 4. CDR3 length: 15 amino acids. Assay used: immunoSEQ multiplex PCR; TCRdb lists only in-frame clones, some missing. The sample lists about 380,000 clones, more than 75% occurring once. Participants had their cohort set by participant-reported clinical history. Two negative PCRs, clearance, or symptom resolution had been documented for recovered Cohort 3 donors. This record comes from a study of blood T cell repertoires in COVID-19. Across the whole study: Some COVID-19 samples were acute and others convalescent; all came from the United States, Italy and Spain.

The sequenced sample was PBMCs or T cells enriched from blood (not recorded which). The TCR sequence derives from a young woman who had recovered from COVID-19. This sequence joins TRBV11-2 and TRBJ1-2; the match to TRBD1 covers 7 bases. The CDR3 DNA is TGTGCCAGCAGCTTCAAACAGGGGACTAACTATGGCTACACCTTC. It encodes CASSFKQGTNYGYTF.